Reported below is one TCR beta chain. This entry comes from a study of blood T cell repertoires in COVID-19. Background on the study: Samples of COVID-19 (acute and convalescent) were obtained from the United States, Italy and Spain. In each case, the material was cDNA or gDNA derived from T cells, B-cell-depleted T cells, or PBMCs.

Original methodology: The assay estimated nucleated cells by amplifying reference gene primers. Sequenced by immunoSEQ multiplex PCR; TCRdb stores in-frame clones only, minus some. V and J calls and clone size are those listed in that table; D and trimming were worked out from the DNA. The sample carries more than 85,000 clones, more than 75% recorded once. The J segment lost 4 bases and the V segment lost 3 bases, leaving 2 bases of the junction unmatched. This CDR3 is 13 amino acids long. The germline CDR1 and CDR2 sequences are SGHRS and YFSETQ. Material for sequencing was peripheral blood. The genes are TRBV5-1 and TRBJ2-3, with 7 nucleotides matching TRBD1. This receptor was taken from a human donor in a cohort sampled during active COVID-19. CDR3 in DNA: TGCGCCAGCAGCTGGGGGACAGCAGATACGCAGTATTTT. It yields the protein CASSWGTADTQYF.